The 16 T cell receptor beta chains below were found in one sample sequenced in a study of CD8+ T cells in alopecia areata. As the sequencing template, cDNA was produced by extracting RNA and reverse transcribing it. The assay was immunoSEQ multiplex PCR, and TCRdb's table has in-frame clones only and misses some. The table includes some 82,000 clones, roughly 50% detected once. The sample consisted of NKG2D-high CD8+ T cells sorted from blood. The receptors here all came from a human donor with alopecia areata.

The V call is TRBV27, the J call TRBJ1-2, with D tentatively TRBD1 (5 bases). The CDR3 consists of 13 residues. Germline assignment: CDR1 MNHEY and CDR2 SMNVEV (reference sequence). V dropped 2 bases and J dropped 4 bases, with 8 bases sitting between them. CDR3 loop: CASSLGAFYGYTF. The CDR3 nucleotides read TGTGCCAGCAGTTTAGGGGCCTTCTATGGCTACACCTTC.

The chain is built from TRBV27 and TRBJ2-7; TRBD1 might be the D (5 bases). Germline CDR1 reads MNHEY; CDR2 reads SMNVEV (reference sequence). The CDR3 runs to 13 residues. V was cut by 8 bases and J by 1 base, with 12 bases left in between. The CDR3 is CASGRQSSYEQYF. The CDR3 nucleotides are TGTGCCAGCGGAAGACAGAGTTCCTACGAGCAGTACTTC.

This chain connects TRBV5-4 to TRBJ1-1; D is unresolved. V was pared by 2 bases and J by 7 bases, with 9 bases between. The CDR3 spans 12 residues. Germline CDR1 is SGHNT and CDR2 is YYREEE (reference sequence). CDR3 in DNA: TGTGCCAGCAGCTTCGGCCCGAGTGAAGCTTTCTTT. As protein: CASSFGPSEAFF.

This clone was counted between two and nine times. CDR3 in amino acids: CASSLGQEAFF. In DNA, the CDR3 is TGTGCCAGCAGCTTAGGTCAGGAAGCTTTCTTT. The gene calls are TRBV5-4 and TRBJ1-1; no clear D gene. The CDR3 runs 11 residues. CDR1 is SGHNT and CDR2 is YYREEE in the germline V gene (reference sequence). V lost 2 bases and J 8 bases, leaving 7 bases between the germline ends.

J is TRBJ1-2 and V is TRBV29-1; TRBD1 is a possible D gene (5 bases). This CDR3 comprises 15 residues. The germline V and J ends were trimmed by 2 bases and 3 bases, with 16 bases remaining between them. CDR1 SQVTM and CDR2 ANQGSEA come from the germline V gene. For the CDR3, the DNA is TGCAGCGTTGAAAGTGTGGGGCGCATCGACTATGGCTACACCTTC. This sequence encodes CSVESVGRIDYGYTF. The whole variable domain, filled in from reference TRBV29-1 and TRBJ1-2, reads SAVISQKPSRDICQRGTSLTIQCQVDSQVTMMFWYRQQPGQSLTLIATANQGSEATYESGFVIDKFPISRPNLTFSTLTVSNMSPEDSSIYLCSVESVGRIDYGYTFGSGTRLTVV.

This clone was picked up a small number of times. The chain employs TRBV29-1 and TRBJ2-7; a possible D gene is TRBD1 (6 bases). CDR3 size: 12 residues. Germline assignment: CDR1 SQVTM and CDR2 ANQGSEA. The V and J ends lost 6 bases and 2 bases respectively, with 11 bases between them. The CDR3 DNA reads TGCAGCGTCGCAGGGGAAGCCTACGAGCAGTACTTC. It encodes CSVAGEAYEQYF.

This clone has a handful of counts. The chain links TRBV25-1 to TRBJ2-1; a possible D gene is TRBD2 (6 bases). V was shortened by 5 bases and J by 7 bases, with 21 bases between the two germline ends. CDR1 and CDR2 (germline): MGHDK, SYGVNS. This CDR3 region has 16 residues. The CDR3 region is CASSSGDLVLRNEQFF. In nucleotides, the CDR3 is TGTGCCAGCAGTTCGGGGGATCTGGTTCTTCGGAATGAGCAGTTCTTC. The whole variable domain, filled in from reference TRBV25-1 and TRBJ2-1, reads EADIYQTPRYLVIGTGKKITLECSQTMGHDKMYWYQQDPGMELHLIHYSYGVNSTEKGDLSSESTVSRIRTEHFPLTLESARPSHTSQYLCASSSGDLVLRNEQFFGPGTRLTVL.

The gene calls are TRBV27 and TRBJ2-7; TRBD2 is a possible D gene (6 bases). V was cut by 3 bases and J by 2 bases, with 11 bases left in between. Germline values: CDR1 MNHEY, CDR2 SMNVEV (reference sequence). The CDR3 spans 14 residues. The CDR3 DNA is TGTGCCAGCAGTTTGGCGCCTAGCGCCTACGAGCAGTACTTC. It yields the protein CASSLAPSAYEQYF.

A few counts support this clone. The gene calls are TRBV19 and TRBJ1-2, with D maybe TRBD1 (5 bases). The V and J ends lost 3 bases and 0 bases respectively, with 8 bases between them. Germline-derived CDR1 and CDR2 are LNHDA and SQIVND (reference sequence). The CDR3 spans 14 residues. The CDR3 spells CASSISGPNYGYTF. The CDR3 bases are TGTGCCAGTAGTATTTCGGGGCCTAACTATGGCTACACCTTC.

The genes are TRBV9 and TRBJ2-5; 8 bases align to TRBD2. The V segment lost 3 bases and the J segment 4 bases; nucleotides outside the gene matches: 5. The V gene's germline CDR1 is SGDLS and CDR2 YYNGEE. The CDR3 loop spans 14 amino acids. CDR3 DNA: TGTGCCAGCAGCGGCGCGGGAGGAGGAGAGACCCAGTACTTC. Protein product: CASSGAGGGETQYF.

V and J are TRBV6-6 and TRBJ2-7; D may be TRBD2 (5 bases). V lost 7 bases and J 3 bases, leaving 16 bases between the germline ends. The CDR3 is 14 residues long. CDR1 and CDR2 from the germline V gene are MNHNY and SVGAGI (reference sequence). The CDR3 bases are TGTGCCAGCATTCTGGATTCGGGGAACTACGAGCAGTACTTC. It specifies CASILDSGNYEQYF.

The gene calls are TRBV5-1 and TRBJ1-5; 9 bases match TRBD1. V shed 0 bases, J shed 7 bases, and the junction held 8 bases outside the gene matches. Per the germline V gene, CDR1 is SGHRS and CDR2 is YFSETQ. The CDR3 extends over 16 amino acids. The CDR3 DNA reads TGCGCCAGCAGCTTGGAACCGGGACAGGGAGGCCAGCCCCAGCATTTT. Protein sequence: CASSLEPGQGGQPQHF.

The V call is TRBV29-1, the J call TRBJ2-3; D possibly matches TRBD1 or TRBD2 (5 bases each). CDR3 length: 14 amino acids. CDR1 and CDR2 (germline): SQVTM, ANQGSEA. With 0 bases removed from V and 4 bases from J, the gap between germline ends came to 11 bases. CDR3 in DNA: TGCAGCGTTGAAGATCAAACGGGACCAGATACGCAGTATTTT. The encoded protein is CSVEDQTGPDTQYF.

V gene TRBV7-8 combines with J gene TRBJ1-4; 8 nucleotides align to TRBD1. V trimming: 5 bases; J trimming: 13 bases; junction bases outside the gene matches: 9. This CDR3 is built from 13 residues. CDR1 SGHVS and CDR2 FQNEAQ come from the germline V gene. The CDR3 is CASSTYRGDRLFF. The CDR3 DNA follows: TGTGCCAGCAGCACCTACAGGGGGGACCGACTGTTTTTT.

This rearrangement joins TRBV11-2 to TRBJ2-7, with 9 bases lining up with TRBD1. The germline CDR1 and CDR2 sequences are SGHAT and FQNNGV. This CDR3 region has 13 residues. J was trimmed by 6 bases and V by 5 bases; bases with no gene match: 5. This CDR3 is CASSPIQGAEQYF. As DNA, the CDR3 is TGTGCCAGCAGCCCGATACAGGGGGCCGAGCAGTACTTC.

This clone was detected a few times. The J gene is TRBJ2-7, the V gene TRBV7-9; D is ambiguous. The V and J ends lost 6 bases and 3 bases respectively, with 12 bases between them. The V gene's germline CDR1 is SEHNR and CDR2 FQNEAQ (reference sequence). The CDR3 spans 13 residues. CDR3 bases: TGTGCCAGCAGTCCAGACACAGACTACGAGCAGTACTTC. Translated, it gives CASSPDTDYEQYF. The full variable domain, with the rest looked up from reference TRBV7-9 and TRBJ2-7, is DTGVSQNPRHKITKRGQNVTFRCDPISEHNRLYWYRQTLGQGPEFLTYFQNEAQLEKSRLLSDRFSAERPKGSFSTLEIQRTEQGDSAMYLCASSPDTDYEQYFGPGTRLTVT.